This TCR beta chain was captured by sequencing in a study of cytomegalovirus exposure and HLA in healthy donors. TCRdb keeps only in-frame clones here, not all; method: immunoSEQ multiplex PCR. The sample lists tens of thousands of clones; approximately 93% were seen once. Germline V gene lookup returns CDR1 LGHNA and CDR2 YSLEER. The CDR3 is 15 amino acids. Germline trimming cut 1 base from V and 8 bases from J; bases unmatched to any gene: 2. This clone occurred once. This TCR derives from a woman aged 18-29 years in good health and CMV-seronegative. Sequenced input: PBMCs. This sequence joins TRBV4-3 and TRBJ2-2; 12 bases align to TRBD2. CDR3 sequence: CASSQGTSGAGELFF. The CDR3 DNA follows: TGCGCCAGCAGCCAAGGGACTAGCGGGGCAGGGGAGCTGTTTTTT.